This T cell receptor (beta chain) originates from a study of post-analysis software for immune sequencing data. Study context: Some patients lacked subtype; others had relapsing-remitting, secondary progressive or progressive-relapsing disease.

A few counts support this clonotype. Antigen: not known. Unique molecular identifiers were carried by the TCR beta cDNA libraries. TCRdb re-derived calls from the PCR reads in MiXCR, one entry per CDR3 protein. The sample lists about 430,000 distinct CDR3 sequences, over 30% occurring once. This CDR3 contains 14 residues. Germline CDR1 and CDR2: MDHEN and SYDVKM. With 5 bases removed from V and 10 bases from J, the gap between germline ends came to 17 bases. Study-wide findings and caveats: TRBV segments more frequent in patients than in controls numbered roughly five and included TRBV5-6, TRBV5-1 and TRBV20-1. People with multiple sclerosis had a significantly lower normalized Chao1 diversity than controls did. Batch-matched samples strongly co-clustered by F measure.

Material: blood. The receptor's source is a girl aged 2 to 9 with multiple sclerosis. The chain combines TRBV28 with TRBJ1-4; D not resolved. This CDR3 reads CASSEGNLYRKLFF. CDR3 in DNA: TGTGCCAGCAGTGAAGGGAATTTGTATAGAAAACTGTTTTTT.